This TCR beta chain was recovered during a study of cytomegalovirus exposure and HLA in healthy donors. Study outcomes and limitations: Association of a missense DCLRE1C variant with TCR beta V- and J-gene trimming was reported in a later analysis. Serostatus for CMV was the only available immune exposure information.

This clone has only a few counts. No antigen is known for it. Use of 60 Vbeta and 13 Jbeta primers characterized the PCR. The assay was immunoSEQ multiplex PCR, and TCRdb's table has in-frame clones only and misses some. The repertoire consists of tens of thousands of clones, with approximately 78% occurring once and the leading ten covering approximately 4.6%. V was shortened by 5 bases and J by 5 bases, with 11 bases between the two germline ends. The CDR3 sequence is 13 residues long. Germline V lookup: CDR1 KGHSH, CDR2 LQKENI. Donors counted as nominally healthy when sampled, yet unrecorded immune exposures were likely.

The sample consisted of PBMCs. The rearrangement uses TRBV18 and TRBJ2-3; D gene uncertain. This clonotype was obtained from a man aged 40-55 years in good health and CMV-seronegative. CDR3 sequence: CASSSGPQDTQYF. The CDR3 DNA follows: TGTGCCAGCTCATCGGGTCCACAAGATACGCAGTATTTT.